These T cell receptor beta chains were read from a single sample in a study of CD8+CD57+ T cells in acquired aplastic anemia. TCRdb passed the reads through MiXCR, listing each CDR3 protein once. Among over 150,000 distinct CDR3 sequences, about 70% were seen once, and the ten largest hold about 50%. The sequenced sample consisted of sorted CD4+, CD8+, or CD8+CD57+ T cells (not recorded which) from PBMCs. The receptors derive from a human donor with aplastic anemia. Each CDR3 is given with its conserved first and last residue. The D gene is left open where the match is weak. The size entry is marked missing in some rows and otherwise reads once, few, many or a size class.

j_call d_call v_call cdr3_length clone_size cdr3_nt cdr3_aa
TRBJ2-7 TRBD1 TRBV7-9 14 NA TGTACCAGCAGCGCGGGGGACAGGGGTGGGGAGCAGTACTTC CTSSAGDRGGEQYF
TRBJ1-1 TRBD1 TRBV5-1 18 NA TGCGCCAGCAGTATATTCTCACCGGGACAGGGGATGAACACTGAAGCTTTCTTT CASSIFSPGQGMNTEAFF
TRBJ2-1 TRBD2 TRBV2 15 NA TGTGCCAGCAGCCAGGGACTAGCGGGAGTAAATGAGCAGTTCTTC CASSQGLAGVNEQFF
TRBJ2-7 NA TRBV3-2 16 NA TGTGCCAGCAGCCTAGAGCTAGCGGGGGGCTCCTACGAGCAGTACTTC CASSLELAGGSYEQYF
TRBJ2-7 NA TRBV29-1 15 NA TGCAGCGTTGTTGTGGGTCACGGGTTGGACTACGAGCAGTACTTC CSVVVGHGLDYEQYF
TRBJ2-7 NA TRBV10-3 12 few TGTGCCATCAGTGGGACCTCCTACGAGCAGTACTTC CAISGTSYEQYF
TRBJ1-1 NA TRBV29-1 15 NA TGCAGCGTGATGGGAGGACACCCAAAGAACAATGAAGCTTTCTTT CSVMGGHPKNNEAFF
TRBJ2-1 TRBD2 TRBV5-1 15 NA TGCGCCAGCAGCCGTATCCGACTAGCCAACAATGAGCAGTTCTTC CASSRIRLANNEQFF
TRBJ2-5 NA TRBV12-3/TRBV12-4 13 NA TGTGCCAGCAGTTTCAAAGGGGATTCAACCCAGTACTTC CASSFKGDSTQYF
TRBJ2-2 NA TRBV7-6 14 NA TGTGCCAGCAGCTTTGGACCGAACACCGGGGAGCTGTTTTTT CASSFGPNTGELFF
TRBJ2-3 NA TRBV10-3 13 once TGTGCAATCAGTGGAAAGGGCACAGATACGCAGTATTTT CAISGKGTDTQYF
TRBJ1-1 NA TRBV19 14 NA TGTGCCAGTGGACGGGCAGTCATGAACACTGAAGCTTTCTTT CASGRAVMNTEAFF
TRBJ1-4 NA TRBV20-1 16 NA TGCAGTGCTAGAGAAGAGAAGAGCTCAACTAATGAAAAACTGTTTTTT CSAREEKSSTNEKLFF
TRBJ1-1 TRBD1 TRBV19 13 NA TGTGCCTCCGGGACAGCGGCGGGCACTGAAGCTTTCTTT CASGTAAGTEAFF
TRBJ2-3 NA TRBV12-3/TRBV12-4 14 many TGTGCCACCCAACGGGAGACTAGCACAGATACGCAGTATTTT CATQRETSTDTQYF
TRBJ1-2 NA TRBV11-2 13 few TGTGCCAGCAGCCCAGCCCCTAACTATGGCTACACCTTC CASSPAPNYGYTF
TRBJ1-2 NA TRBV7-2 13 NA TGTGCCAGCAGCTTAGCAATGGTAGGGGGCTACACCTTC CASSLAMVGGYTF
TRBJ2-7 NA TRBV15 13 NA TGTGCCACCAGCAGGGGGGCCCGCTACGAGCAGTACTTC CATSRGARYEQYF
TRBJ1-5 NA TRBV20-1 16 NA TGCAGTGCTAGAGCCCAGGGCGAAAATAGCAATCAGCCCCAGCATTTT CSARAQGENSNQPQHF
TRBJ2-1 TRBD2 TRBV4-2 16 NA TGTGCCAGCAGCCAAGGTTCTAACGGGGGGGACTATGAGCAGTTCTTC CASSQGSNGGDYEQFF
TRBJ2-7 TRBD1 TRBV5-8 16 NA TGTGCCAGCAGCTTAGACAGGGGGCAGGGGACATACGAGCAGTACTTC CASSLDRGQGTYEQYF
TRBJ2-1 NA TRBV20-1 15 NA TGCAGTGCTAGGACAGGCCATATCTTGTACAATGAGCAGTTCTTC CSARTGHILYNEQFF
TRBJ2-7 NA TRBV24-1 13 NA TGTGCCACCAGTCCAGCCCGGTTTTACGAGCAGTACTTC CATSPARFYEQYF
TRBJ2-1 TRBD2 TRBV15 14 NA TGTGCCACCCGGAGCGGGAGTCCTTACAATGAGCAGTTCTTC CATRSGSPYNEQFF
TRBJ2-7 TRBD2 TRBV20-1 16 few TGCAGTGCTAGAGGGGTAGCGGGGATAAGCTCCTACGAGCAGTACTTC CSARGVAGISSYEQYF
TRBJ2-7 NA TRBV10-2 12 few TGCGCCAGCAGTGTTGGGGGAGCCGAGCAGTACTTC CASSVGGAEQYF
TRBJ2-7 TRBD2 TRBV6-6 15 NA TGTGCCAGCAGTTACTCGGGGACTAGTTCCTACGAGCAGTACTTC CASSYSGTSSYEQYF
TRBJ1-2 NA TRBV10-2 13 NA TGCGCCAGCAGTGCAGGGCCCAACTATGGCTACACCTTC CASSAGPNYGYTF
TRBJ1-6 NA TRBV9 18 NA TGTGCCAGCAGCGTAGTGAACAGGGTAGGGTCCTATAATTCACCCCTCCACTTT CASSVVNRVGSYNSPLHF
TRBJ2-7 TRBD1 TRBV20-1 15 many TGCAGTGCTAGAGCTGACAGGGCGGACTTCTACGAGCAGTACTTC CSARADRADFYEQYF
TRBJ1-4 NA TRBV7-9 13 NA TGTGCCAGCAGCCTGTCCTCCCGGGAAAAACTGTTTTTT CASSLSSREKLFF
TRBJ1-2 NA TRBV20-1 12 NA TGCAGTGCGAGCTGGGCGTTCGATGGCTACACCTTC CSASWAFDGYTF
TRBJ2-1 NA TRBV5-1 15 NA TGCGCCAGCAGCTTGGCGGGGGAGCGCTACAATGAGCAGTTCTTC CASSLAGERYNEQFF
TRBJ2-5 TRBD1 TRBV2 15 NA TGTGCCAGCAGTGAAGAGGGCAGGGGGAAAGAGGCCCAGTACTTC CASSEEGRGKEAQYF
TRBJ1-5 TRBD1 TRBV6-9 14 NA TGTGCCAGCAGAGTACAGGGGGTGGCTCAGCCCCAGCATTTT CASRVQGVAQPQHF
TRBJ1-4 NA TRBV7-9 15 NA TGTGCCAGCAGCTCCCCCCAGGGCACTAATGAAAAACTGTTTTTT CASSSPQGTNEKLFF
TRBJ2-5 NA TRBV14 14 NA TGTGCCAGCAGCCAGACTCGCAGGGGAGAGACCCAGTACTTC CASSQTRRGETQYF
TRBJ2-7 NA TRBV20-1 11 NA TGCAGTGCCAATCGGGTTTCAGAGCAGTACTTC CSANRVSEQYF
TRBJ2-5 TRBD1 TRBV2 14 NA TGTGCCAGCAGTGGCAACAGGGGTCGAGAGACCCAGTACTTC CASSGNRGRETQYF
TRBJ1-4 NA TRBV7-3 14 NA TGTGCCAGCAGCGCAGCAGGGGAGGAAGAAAAACTGTTTTTT CASSAAGEEEKLFF
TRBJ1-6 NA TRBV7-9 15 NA TGTGCCAGCAGCTTAGGCTCCGGGACCGTCTCACCCCTCCACTTT CASSLGSGTVSPLHF
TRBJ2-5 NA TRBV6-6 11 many TGTGCCAGCAAGTTGGTGGAGACCCAGTACTTC CASKLVETQYF
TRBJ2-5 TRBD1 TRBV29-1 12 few TGCAGCGGGAATACAGGGGCCGAGACCCAGTACTTC CSGNTGAETQYF
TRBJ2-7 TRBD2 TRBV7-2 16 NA TGTGCCAGCAGCTTAGCCCCACTAGCGGGTGCTGGGGAGCAGTACTTC CASSLAPLAGAGEQYF
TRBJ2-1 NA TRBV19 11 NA TGTGCCATCCCCCCCCACAATGAGCAGTTCTTC CAIPPHNEQFF
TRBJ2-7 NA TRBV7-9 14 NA TGTGCCAGCAGCTTATATTCGGACCCCTACGAGCAGTACTTC CASSLYSDPYEQYF
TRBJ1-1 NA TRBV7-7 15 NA TGTGCCAGCAGCTTGACAGGAAACATGAACACTGAAGCTTTCTTT CASSLTGNMNTEAFF
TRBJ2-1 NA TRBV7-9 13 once TGTGCCAGCAGCCACGAGGACTACAATGAGCAGTTCTTC CASSHEDYNEQFF
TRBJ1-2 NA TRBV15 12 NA TGTGCCACCAGCAGAGACCCGGGTGGCTACACCTTC CATSRDPGGYTF